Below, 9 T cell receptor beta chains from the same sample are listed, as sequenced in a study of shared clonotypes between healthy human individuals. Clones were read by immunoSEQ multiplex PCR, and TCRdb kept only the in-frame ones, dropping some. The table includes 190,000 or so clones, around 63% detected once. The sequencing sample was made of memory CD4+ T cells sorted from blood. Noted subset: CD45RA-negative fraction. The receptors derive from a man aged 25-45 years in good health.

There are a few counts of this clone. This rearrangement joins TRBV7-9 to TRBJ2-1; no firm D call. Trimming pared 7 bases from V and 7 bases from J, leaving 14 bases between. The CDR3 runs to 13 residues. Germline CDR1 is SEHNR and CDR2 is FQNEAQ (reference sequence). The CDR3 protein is CASTKGSRNEQFF. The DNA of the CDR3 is TGTGCCAGCACCAAGGGCTCAAGGAATGAGCAGTTCTTC.

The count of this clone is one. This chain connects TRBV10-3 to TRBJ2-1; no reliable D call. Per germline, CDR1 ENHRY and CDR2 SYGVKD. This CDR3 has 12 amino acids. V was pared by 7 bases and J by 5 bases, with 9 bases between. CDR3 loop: CAITDGNNEQFF. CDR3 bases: TGTGCCATCACCGACGGAAACAATGAGCAGTTCTTC.

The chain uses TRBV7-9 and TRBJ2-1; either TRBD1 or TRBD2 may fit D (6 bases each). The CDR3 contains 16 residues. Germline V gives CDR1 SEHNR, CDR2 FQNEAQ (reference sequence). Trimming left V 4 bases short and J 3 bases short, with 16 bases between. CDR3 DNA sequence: TGTGCCAGCAGCTCTCCGCCGGGGGCGGTCTACAATGAGCAGTTCTTC. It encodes CASSSPPGAVYNEQFF. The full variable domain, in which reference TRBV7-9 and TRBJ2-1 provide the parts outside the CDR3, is DTGVSQNPRHKITKRGQNVTFRCDPISEHNRLYWYRQTLGQGPEFLTYFQNEAQLEKSRLLSDRFSAERPKGSFSTLEIQRTEQGDSAMYLCASSSPPGAVYNEQFFGPGTRLTVL.

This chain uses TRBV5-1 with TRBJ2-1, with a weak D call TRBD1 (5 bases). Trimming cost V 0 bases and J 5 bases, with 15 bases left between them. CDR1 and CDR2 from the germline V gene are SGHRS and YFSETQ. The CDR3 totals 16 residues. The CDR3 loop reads CASSLDRPLPNNEQFF. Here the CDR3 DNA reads TGCGCCAGCAGCTTGGACAGGCCGCTTCCGAACAATGAGCAGTTCTTC. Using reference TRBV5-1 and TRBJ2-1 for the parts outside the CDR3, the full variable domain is KAGVTQTPRYLIKTRGQQVTLSCSPISGHRSVSWYQQTPGQGLQFLFEYFSETQRNKGNFPGRFSGRQFSNSRSEMNVSTLELGDSALYLCASSLDRPLPNNEQFFGPGTRLTVL.

CDR3: CASSLSSTSYEQFF. For the CDR3, the DNA is TGTGCCAGCAGTTTATCCAGCACTAGTTATGAGCAGTTCTTC. This chain links TRBV27 with TRBJ2-1, with a possible D match to TRBD2 (5 bases). The V and J ends lost 0 bases and 8 bases respectively, with 11 bases between them. The CDR3 runs to 14 residues. Germline CDR1 MNHEY, CDR2 SMNVEV (reference sequence).

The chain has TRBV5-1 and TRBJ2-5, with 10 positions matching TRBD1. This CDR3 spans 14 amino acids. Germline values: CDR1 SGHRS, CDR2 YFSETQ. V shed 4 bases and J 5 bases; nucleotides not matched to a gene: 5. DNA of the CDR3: TGCGCCAGCAGCCACGGACAGGGGGTCGAGACCCAGTACTTC. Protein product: CASSHGQGVETQYF.

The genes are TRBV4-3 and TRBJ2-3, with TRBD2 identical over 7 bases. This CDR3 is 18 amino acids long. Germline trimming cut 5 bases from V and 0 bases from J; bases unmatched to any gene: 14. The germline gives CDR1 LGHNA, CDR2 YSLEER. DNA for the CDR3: TGCGCCAGCAGCTTGCAGCTAGGCGGGAGTCCTAGCACAGATACGCAGTATTTT. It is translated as CASSLQLGGSPSTDTQYF.

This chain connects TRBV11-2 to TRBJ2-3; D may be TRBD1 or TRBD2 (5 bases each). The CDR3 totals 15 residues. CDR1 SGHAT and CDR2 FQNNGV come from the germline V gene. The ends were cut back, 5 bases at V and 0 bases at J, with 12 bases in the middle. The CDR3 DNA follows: TGTGCCAGCAGCCAAAGGGGAGCGAGCACAGATACGCAGTATTTT. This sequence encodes CASSQRGASTDTQYF.

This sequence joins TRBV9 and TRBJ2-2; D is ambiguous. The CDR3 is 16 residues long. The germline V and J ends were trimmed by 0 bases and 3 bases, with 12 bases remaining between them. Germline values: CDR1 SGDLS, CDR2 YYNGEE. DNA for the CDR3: TGTGCCAGCAGCGTAGCTACGGCAGAGTACACCGGGGAGCTGTTTTTT. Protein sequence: CASSVATAEYTGELFF.